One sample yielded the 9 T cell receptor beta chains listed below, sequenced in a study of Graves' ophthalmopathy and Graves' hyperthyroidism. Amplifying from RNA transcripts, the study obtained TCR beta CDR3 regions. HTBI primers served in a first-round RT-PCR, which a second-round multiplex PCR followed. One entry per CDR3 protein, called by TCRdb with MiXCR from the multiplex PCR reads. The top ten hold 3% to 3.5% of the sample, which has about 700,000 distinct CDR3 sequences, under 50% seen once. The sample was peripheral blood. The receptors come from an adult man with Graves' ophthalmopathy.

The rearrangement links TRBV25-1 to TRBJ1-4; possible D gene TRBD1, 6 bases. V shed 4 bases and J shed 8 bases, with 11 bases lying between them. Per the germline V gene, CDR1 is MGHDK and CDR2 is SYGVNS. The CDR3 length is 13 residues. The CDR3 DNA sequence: TGTGCCAGCAGTGGGGGACATCCGGAAAAACTGTTTTTT. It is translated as CASSGGHPEKLFF.

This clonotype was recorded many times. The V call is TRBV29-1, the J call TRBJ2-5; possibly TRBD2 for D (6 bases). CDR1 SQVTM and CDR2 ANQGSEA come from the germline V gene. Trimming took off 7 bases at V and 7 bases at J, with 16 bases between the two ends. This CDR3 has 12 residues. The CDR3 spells CSALPAGGTQYF. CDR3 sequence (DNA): TGCAGCGCACTACCCGCCGGGGGGACCCAGTACTTC.

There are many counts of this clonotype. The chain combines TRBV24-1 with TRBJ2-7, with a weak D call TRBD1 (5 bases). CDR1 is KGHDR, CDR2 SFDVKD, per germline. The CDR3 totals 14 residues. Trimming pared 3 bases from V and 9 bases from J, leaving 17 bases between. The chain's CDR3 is CATSDPQVVKGQYF. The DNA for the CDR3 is TGTGCCACCAGTGATCCACAGGTAGTAAAGGGGCAGTACTTC.

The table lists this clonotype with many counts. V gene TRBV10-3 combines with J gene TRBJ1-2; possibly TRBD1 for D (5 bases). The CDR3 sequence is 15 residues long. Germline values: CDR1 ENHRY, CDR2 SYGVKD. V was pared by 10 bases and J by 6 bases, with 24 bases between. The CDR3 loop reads CASLGYRGEENGYTF. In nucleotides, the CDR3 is TGTGCCAGCTTAGGGTATCGAGGGGAGGAAAATGGCTACACCTTC.

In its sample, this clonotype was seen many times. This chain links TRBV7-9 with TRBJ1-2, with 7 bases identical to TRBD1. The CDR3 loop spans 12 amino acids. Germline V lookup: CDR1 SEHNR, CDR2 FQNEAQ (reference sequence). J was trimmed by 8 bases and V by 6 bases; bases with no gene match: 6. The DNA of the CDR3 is TGTGCCAGCAGGGACAGGCCGCCCGGCTACACCTTC. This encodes CASRDRPPGYTF.

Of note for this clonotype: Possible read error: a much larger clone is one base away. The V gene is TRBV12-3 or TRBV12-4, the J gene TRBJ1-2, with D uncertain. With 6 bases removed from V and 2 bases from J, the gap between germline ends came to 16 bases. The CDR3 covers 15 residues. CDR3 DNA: TGTGCCAGCAGCCTGACGGCAGCACCCAACTATGGCTACACCTTC. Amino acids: CASSLTAAPNYGYTF.

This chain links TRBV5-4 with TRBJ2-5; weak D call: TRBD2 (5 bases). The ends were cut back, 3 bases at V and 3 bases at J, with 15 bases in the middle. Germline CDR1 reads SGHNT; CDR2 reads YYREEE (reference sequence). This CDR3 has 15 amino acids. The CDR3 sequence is CASSSQYTGKETQYF. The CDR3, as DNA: TGTGCCAGCAGCTCCCAATACACGGGGAAAGAGACCCAGTACTTC.

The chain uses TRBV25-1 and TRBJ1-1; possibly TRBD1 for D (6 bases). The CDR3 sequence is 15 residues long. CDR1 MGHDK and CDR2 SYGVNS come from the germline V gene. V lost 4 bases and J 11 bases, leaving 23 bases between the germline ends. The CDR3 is CASSVTGHPDMKAFF. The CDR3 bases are TGTGCCAGCAGTGTAACGGGACATCCGGATATGAAGGCTTTCTTT.

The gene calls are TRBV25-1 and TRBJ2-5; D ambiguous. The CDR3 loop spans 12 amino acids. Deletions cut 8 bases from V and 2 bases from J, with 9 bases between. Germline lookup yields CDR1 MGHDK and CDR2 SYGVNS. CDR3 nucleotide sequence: TGTGCCAGCTTAGGCATGCAAGAGACCCAGTACTTC. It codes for CASLGMQETQYF.